The 21 T cell receptor beta chains in this list originate from one sample, sequenced in a study of T-cell reconstitution after alpha-beta-depleted transplantation in children. A library of TCRbeta sequences, prepared with unique molecular identifiers, was generated. Each CDR3 protein is one row after TCRdb ran MiXCR on the PCR reads. Among a few hundred thousand distinct CDR3 sequences, around 10% were seen once, and the ten largest hold under 3%. The input for sequencing was PBMCs from the stem cell graft donor, taken from the stem cell graft. Receptor source: a human donor who donated a stem cell graft to a child with acute lymphoblastic leukemia.

In this sample, this clonotype turned up a few times. The J gene is TRBJ2-7, the V gene TRBV20-1, with TRBD1 matching over 10 bases. Trimming at V came to 1 base and at J to 2 bases, leaving 8 bases not matched to a gene. This CDR3 has 16 amino acids. The germline V gene encodes CDR1 DFQATT and CDR2 SNEGSKA (reference sequence). CDR3 sequence (DNA): TGCAGTGCTAGAGGGGTGTGGGGACAGGGGCCCTACGAGCAGTACTTC. This sequence encodes CSARGVWGQGPYEQYF.

A word on this clonotype: This may come from a read error, since a much larger clone is one base off. V and J are TRBV28 and TRBJ2-5; D may be TRBD1 (5 bases). From germline, CDR1 is MDHEN and CDR2 SYDVKM. The CDR3 runs 12 residues. V was pared by 7 bases and J by 6 bases, with 12 bases between. CDR3 in amino acids: CASIPGLKTQYF. Written as DNA, the CDR3 is TGTGCCAGCATCCCAGGGTTAAAGACCCAGTACTTC.

This clonotype was observed a handful of times. The genes are TRBV12-3 or TRBV12-4 and TRBJ2-7; maybe TRBD1 (6 bases). V was cut by 6 bases and J by 3 bases, with 12 bases left in between. The CDR3 totals 13 residues. CDR3 region: CASSKGQNYEQYF. The CDR3 DNA follows: TGTGCCAGCAGCAAGGGACAAAACTACGAGCAGTACTTC.

This clonotype was seen only a few times. This chain links TRBV15 with TRBJ2-3; D remains unclear. The CDR3 totals 13 residues. The germline V gene encodes CDR1 LNHNV and CDR2 YYDKDF (reference sequence). V was shortened by 1 base and J by 1 base, with 3 bases between the two germline ends. The CDR3 nucleotides read TGTGCCACCAGCAGAGCCGGCACAGATACGCAGTATTTT. Its protein product is CATSRAGTDTQYF.

The chain employs TRBV7-8 and TRBJ1-5; D may be TRBD1 (6 bases). V lost 4 bases and J lost 4, with 14 bases in between. This CDR3 has 15 amino acids. The germline gives CDR1 SGHVS, CDR2 FQNEAQ. CDR3 sequence: CASSSGAGVNQPQHF. The CDR3 DNA reads TGTGCCAGCAGCTCGGGGGCAGGGGTGAATCAGCCCCAGCATTTT.

This clonotype was seen a few times. This chain connects TRBV3-1 to TRBJ2-7, with TRBD2 matching over 9 bases. Trimming took 3 bases from V and 5 from J; bases not matched to a gene: 14. CDR1 is LGHDT, CDR2 YNNKEL, per germline (reference sequence). The CDR3 has 17 residues. CDR3 protein: CASSQQTWAGGPDEQYF. DNA for the CDR3: TGTGCCAGCAGCCAGCAAACCTGGGCGGGAGGGCCCGACGAGCAGTACTTC.

This clonotype was recorded a few times. The chain is built from TRBV27 and TRBJ2-5, with a weak D call TRBD1 (6 bases). The CDR3 is 17 amino acids. CDR1 and CDR2 (germline): MNHEY, SMNVEV (reference sequence). The V end lost 2 bases, the J end lost 5 bases, and 21 bases lay between the germline ends. The CDR3 here is CASSLNRAGERSETQYF. CDR3 in DNA: TGTGCCAGCAGTTTAAATAGGGCAGGGGAGAGGTCTGAGACCCAGTACTTC.

The sample holds a few counts of this clonotype. At one end, the junction sequence differs from germline, possibly due to a read error. The J gene is TRBJ2-7, the V gene TRBV4-2, with a weak D call TRBD1 (6 bases). This CDR3 comprises 14 residues. The germline V gene has CDR1 LGHNA and CDR2 YNFKEQ. This chain's CDR3 is CASSQDWDNYEQCF. The DNA for the CDR3 is TGTGCCAGCAGCCAAGATTGGGACAACTACGAGCAGTGCTTC.

This chain joins TRBV24-1 and TRBJ2-3, with TRBD2 identical over 11 bases. Germline CDR1 is KGHDR and CDR2 is SFDVKD. The junction had 3 bases not matched to a gene; V was cut back by 3 bases and J by 2 bases. CDR3 size: 16 residues. The DNA for the CDR3 is TGTGCCACCAGTGATGGGACTAGCGGACACACAGATACGCAGTATTTT. It codes for CATSDGTSGHTDTQYF.

V and J are TRBV29-1 and TRBJ2-7; TRBD1 matches 7 bases. Germline values: CDR1 SQVTM, CDR2 ANQGSEA. V dropped 6 bases and J dropped 4; count of bases not matched to a gene: 6. The CDR3 runs 12 residues. This CDR3 reads CSVIGGRYEQYF. The CDR3 DNA reads TGCAGCGTAATAGGGGGCCGGTACGAGCAGTACTTC.

This clonotype was counted a few times. The rearrangement links TRBV28 to TRBJ2-7; TRBD2 is a possible D gene (6 bases). This CDR3 is built from 16 residues. Germline CDR1 MDHEN, CDR2 SYDVKM. Trimming cost V 5 bases and J 2 bases, with 19 bases left between them. CDR3 bases: TGTGCCAGCAGTCCTCTGCACAGGAGGGGTACCTACGAGCAGTACTTC. Amino acids: CASSPLHRRGTYEQYF. Full variable domain (outside the CDR3, taken from reference TRBV28 and TRBJ2-7): DVKVTQSSRYLVKRTGEKVFLECVQDMDHENMFWYRQDPGLGLRLIYFSYDVKMKEKGDIPEGYSVSREKKERFSLILESASTNQTSMYLCASSPLHRRGTYEQYFGPGTRLTVT.

This clonotype was seen more than once but under ten times. This rearrangement joins TRBV24-1 to TRBJ2-1, with 7 bases that match TRBD2. This CDR3 comprises 13 residues. The germline V gene has CDR1 KGHDR and CDR2 SFDVKD. J gave up 9 bases and V 6 bases, and 7 bases lay outside the gene matches. The CDR3 DNA follows: TGTGCCACCAGTTTTCGGGGGGTGGGTGAGCAGTTCTTC. As protein: CATSFRGVGEQFF.

This clonotype has a handful of counts. The rearrangement links TRBV6-2 or TRBV6-3 to TRBJ2-1; no definite D call. The germline gives CDR1 MNHEY, CDR2 SVGEGT. This CDR3 is 14 amino acids long. Between the trimmed V and J ends, which lost 0 bases and 5 bases, there was a span of 8 bases. The CDR3 reads CASSYSGLNNEQFF. In DNA form, the CDR3 reads TGTGCCAGCAGTTACTCGGGCCTGAACAATGAGCAGTTCTTC.

The sample holds a few counts of this clonotype. The rearrangement links TRBV18 to TRBJ2-7; TRBD2 aligns across 12 bases. Germline-derived CDR1 and CDR2 are KGHSH and LQKENI. Trimming took 5 bases from V and 1 from J; bases not matched to a gene: 3. The CDR3 consists of 15 residues. The CDR3 DNA sequence: TGTGCCAGCTCAGCGCTAGCGGGAGGGTCCTACGAGCAGTACTTC. It codes for CASSALAGGSYEQYF.

The V and J genes are TRBV5-1 and TRBJ1-6; 7 bases agree with TRBD1. Germline V lookup: CDR1 SGHRS, CDR2 YFSETQ. This CDR3 is 16 amino acids long. V lost 5 bases to trimming and J lost 4 bases; unmatched junction nucleotides: 9. The CDR3 spells CASRLDPGQYNSPLHF. The CDR3 region has the DNA TGCGCCAGCAGACTTGACCCGGGACAGTATAATTCACCCCTCCACTTT.

This clonotype was seen repeatedly, ten times or more. The germline gene is not matched at one end of the junction; a read error may be the cause. The V call is TRBV12-3 or TRBV12-4, the J call TRBJ2-3; D not certain. The length of the CDR3 is 13 residues. Written as DNA, the CDR3 is TGTGCCAGCAGTTTAGTTGAGGTTGGCAGGAAGGTTTTT. Translated, it gives CASSLVEVGRKVF.

The J gene is TRBJ2-3, the V gene TRBV4-3; TRBD1 aligns across 7 bases. Germline V gives CDR1 LGHNA, CDR2 YSLEER. CDR3 length: 16 amino acids. V lost 2 bases, J lost 2 bases, and 7 bases stayed unmatched. The CDR3 is CASSQSAGTVTDTQYF. CDR3 nucleotide sequence: TGCGCCAGCAGCCAAAGCGCCGGGACAGTCACAGATACGCAGTATTTT.

This clonotype was observed many times. This chain uses TRBV5-1 with TRBJ2-6; 9 nucleotides align to TRBD1. Per germline, CDR1 SGHRS and CDR2 YFSETQ. The trim removed 4 bases at V and 2 bases at J, leaving 7 bases unmatched. CDR3 size: 17 residues. The CDR3 loop reads CASSIQGASPGANVLTF. In DNA, the CDR3 is TGCGCCAGCAGCATACAGGGGGCGAGTCCTGGGGCCAACGTCCTGACTTTC. The full variable domain, with the rest looked up from reference TRBV5-1 and TRBJ2-6, is KAGVTQTPRYLIKTRGQQVTLSCSPISGHRSVSWYQQTPGQGLQFLFEYFSETQRNKGNFPGRFSGRQFSNSRSEMNVSTLELGDSALYLCASSIQGASPGANVLTFGAGSRLTVL.

The CDR3 DNA sequence: TGTGCCAGTAGTATCGGAGGACTGGCCGGGGAGCAGTTCTTC. Translation: CASSIGGLAGEQFF. J is TRBJ2-1 and V is TRBV19; possible D gene TRBD2, 5 bases. V lost 3 bases, J lost 10 bases, and 16 bases lay in between. There are 14 residues in the CDR3. The germline V gene has CDR1 LNHDA and CDR2 SQIVND (reference sequence).

There are many counts of this clonotype. The rearrangement joins TRBV7-2 to TRBJ2-6, with 8 bases aligning to TRBD1. The CDR3 extends over 15 amino acids. Trimming removed 4 bases from V and 8 bases from J; junction bases left unmatched: 7. Germline V gene data show CDR1 as SGHTA and CDR2 as FQGNSA. CDR3 nucleotide sequence: TGTGCCAGCAGCTCCGACAGGGGAAGGACCAACGTCCTGACTTTC. Its protein product is CASSSDRGRTNVLTF.

The chain couples TRBV5-1 to TRBJ1-1; D is unresolved. CDR1 is SGHRS and CDR2 is YFSETQ in the germline V gene. This CDR3 comprises 15 residues. The V end was cut by 1 base, the J end by 1 base, with 11 bases between. CDR3: CASSLTSETNTEAFF. CDR3 coding DNA: TGCGCCAGCAGCTTGACCAGCGAAACGAACACTGAAGCTTTCTTT.